This T cell receptor (beta chain) appears in the sequencing data of a study of shared clonotypes between healthy human individuals. Background on the study: Donors had three CD4 naive, three CD4 memory, two CD8 naive and one CD8 memory plate apiece.

CDR1 and CDR2 (germline): SGHAT, FQNNGV. The V segment lost 5 bases and the J segment 4 bases; nucleotides outside the gene matches: 4. This CDR3 has 15 residues. Each replicate PCR on the sorted subsets used around 200 ng DNA (around 30,000 T cell genomes). Clones were sequenced by immunoSEQ multiplex PCR, and TCRdb holds only the in-frame ones, with some missing. The sample has about 680,000 clones; 60% to 80% are singletons. A word on this clone: The antigen is undetermined.

General observations from the study: Generation of non-shared clonotypes was less probable than generation of clonotypes shared by all four donors.

The TCR comes from a woman younger than 45 in good health. Sequencing was carried out using memory CD4+ T cells sorted from blood. The subset: CD45RA-negative fraction. This chain links TRBV11-2 with TRBJ2-1, with 11 nucleotides matching TRBD2. CDR3 loop: CASSLAGGRYNEQFF. In DNA, the CDR3 is TGTGCCAGCAGCCTAGCGGGAGGAAGGTACAATGAGCAGTTCTTC. Drawing the rest from reference TRBV11-2 and TRBJ2-1, the complete variable domain is EAGVAQSPRYKIIEKRQSVAFWCNPISGHATLYWYQQILGQGPKLLIQFQNNGVVDDSQLPKDRFSAERLKGVDSTLKIQPAKLEDSAVYLCASSLAGGRYNEQFFGPGTRLTVL.